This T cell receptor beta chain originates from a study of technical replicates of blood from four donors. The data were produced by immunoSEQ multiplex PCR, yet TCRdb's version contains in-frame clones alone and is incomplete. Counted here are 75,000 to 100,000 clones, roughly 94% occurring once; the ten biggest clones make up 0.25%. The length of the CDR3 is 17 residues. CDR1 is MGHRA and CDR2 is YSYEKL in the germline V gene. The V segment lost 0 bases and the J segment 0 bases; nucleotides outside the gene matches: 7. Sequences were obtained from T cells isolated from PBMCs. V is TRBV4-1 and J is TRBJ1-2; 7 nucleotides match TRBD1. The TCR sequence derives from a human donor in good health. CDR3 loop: CASSQEGRGRPNYGYTF. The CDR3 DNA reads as TGCGCCAGCAGCCAAGAAGGCAGGGGGAGGCCTAACTATGGCTACACCTTC.